The rows below give T cell receptor beta chains drawn from one sample of a study of T cell changes during pregnancy in multiple sclerosis. Sequenced by immunoSEQ multiplex PCR; TCRdb stores in-frame clones only, minus some. The repertoire includes 45,000 or so clones, around nine tenths of them detected once, and around 2% sits in the top ten. The sequenced sample was peripheral blood, obtained in the first trimester of pregnancy. These TCRs come from a female donor with multiple sclerosis, enrolled in a pregnancy study. Both conserved end residues are part of each CDR3.

V | CDR3
TRBV15 | CATSTGAGGINTEAFF
TRBV4-1 | CASSPTGTGVGNYGYTF
TRBV6-4 | CASSASGDTGELFF
TRBV11-2 | CASSPGTSTDTQYF
TRBV6-1 | CASSVGTESPLHF
TRBV11-2 | CASSLDFGSFEAFF
TRBV9 | CASSPESQGWGAFF
TRBV13 | CASSRGIMGNTIYF
TRBV2 | CASRTGGTEAFF
TRBV6-4 | CASSITRGAGELFF
TRBV2 | CAAGAGRGRVDTGELFF